These 4 T cell receptor beta chains were all obtained from the same sample, sequenced in a study of Ad26.COV2.S vaccination and SARS-CoV-2 variants. Sequencing was performed with immunoSEQ multiplex PCR; in TCRdb, only in-frame clones are kept and a portion is missing. The sample contains around 300,000 clones, around 89% of which appear only once. Indicated treatment: about 20 received Ad26.COV2.S at low or high dose, single or two shots; about 5 received placebo; per-sample allocation not given. After the first vaccine or placebo injection, samples were drawn on day 63. The input for sequencing was peripheral blood, taken in a trial of Ad26.COV2.S vaccine versus placebo. The receptors were gathered from a person between 18 and 59 years old who received the Ad26.COV2.S COVID-19 vaccine or a placebo.

The chain has TRBV19 and TRBJ1-2, with TRBD1 identical over 10 bases. Per the germline V gene, CDR1 is LNHDA and CDR2 is SQIVND (reference sequence). There are 14 residues in the CDR3. V lost 8 bases to trimming and J lost 4 bases; unmatched junction nucleotides: 7. CDR3 sequence reads: CASASDRGTYGYTF. CDR3 in DNA: TGTGCCAGTGCGTCGGACAGGGGGACCTATGGCTACACCTTC. Filled out from reference TRBV19 and TRBJ1-2, the complete variable domain reads DGGITQSPKYLFRKEGQNVTLSCEQNLNHDAMYWYRQDPGQGLRLIYYSQIVNDFQKGDIAEGYSVSREKKESFPLTVTSAQKNPTAFYLCASASDRGTYGYTFGSGTRLTVV.

The J gene is TRBJ1-5, the V gene TRBV18; the D gene is possibly TRBD1 (5 bases). V was trimmed by 0 bases and J by 2 bases, leaving 8 bases between them. This CDR3 contains 15 residues. CDR1 and CDR2 (germline): KGHSH, LQKENI. CDR3: CASSPPGTGNQPQHF. As DNA, the CDR3 is TGTGCCAGCTCACCACCGGGGACCGGCAATCAGCCCCAGCATTTT.

The V call is TRBV5-6, the J call TRBJ1-2; weak D call: TRBD1 (5 bases). With 0 bases removed from V and 2 bases from J, the gap between germline ends came to 14 bases. CDR1 and CDR2 (germline): SGHDT, YYEEEE. The CDR3 consists of 16 residues. CDR3 DNA sequence: TGTGCCAGCAGCTTGGTTGGGAGACGGGGGAACTATGGCTACACCTTC. Translated: CASSLVGRRGNYGYTF.

The chain carries TRBV5-6 and TRBJ2-7; D gene ambiguous. Germline V lookup: CDR1 SGHDT, CDR2 YYEEEE. Between the trimmed V and J ends, which lost 6 bases and 3 bases, there was a span of 16 bases. The CDR3 covers 14 residues. As DNA, the CDR3 is TGTGCCAGCATAAAATATGGTAACCACTACGAGCAGTACTTC. It specifies CASIKYGNHYEQYF.